The 7 T cell receptor beta chains below come from one sample, sequenced in a study of naive and memory T cell subsets. The beta constant-region primer was an equimolar mix of two oligonucleotides covering TRBC1 and TRBC2. A single record per CDR3 protein comes from TCRdb applying MiXCR to the UMI-ligation and nested PCR reads. The sample lists 140,000 to 150,000 distinct CDR3 sequences; about 15% were seen once. The specimen was naive CD4+ T cells from blood. The receptors stem from a human donor in good health.

The sample holds a few counts of this clonotype. This chain links TRBV6-1 with TRBJ2-3; tentative D call: TRBD2 (6 bases). CDR3 length equals 13 residues. V was trimmed by 8 bases and J by 5 bases, leaving 14 bases between them. Germline assignment: CDR1 MNHNS and CDR2 SASEGT. CDR3 DNA: TGTGCCAGCCCGGGACTGGCTGGAGATACGCAGTATTTT. The encoded protein is CASPGLAGDTQYF.

This clonotype came up once. The J gene is TRBJ1-2, the V gene TRBV5-1, with D unclear. CDR1 is SGHRS and CDR2 is YFSETQ in the germline V gene. With 0 bases removed from V and 4 bases from J, the gap between germline ends came to 7 bases. The CDR3 sequence is 13 residues long. DNA for the CDR3: TGCGCCAGCAGCTTGGCCCAGACCTATGGCTACACCTTC. It encodes CASSLAQTYGYTF. Full variable domain (outside the CDR3, taken from reference TRBV5-1 and TRBJ1-2): KAGVTQTPRYLIKTRGQQVTLSCSPISGHRSVSWYQQTPGQGLQFLFEYFSETQRNKGNFPGRFSGRQFSNSRSEMNVSTLELGDSALYLCASSLAQTYGYTFGSGTRLTVV.

This clonotype has a handful of counts. The rearrangement links TRBV18 to TRBJ1-1; D perhaps matches TRBD1 (5 bases). Germline V lookup: CDR1 KGHSH, CDR2 LQKENI. The CDR3 spans 13 residues. Trimming removed 3 bases at V and 4 bases at J, with 9 bases between. The CDR3 DNA sequence: TGTGCCAGCTCACCCAGGGTTGGCACTGAAGCTTTCTTT. This gives the protein CASSPRVGTEAFF.

V gene TRBV7-2 combines with J gene TRBJ1-4, with D unclear. The V end was cut by 6 bases, the J end by 3 bases, with 17 bases between. The CDR3 spans 16 residues. CDR1 is SGHTA, CDR2 FQGNSA, per germline. Written as DNA, the CDR3 is TGTGCCAGCAGTCTCCTAGGACTGTCTCCTAATGAAAAACTGTTTTTT. This codes for CASSLLGLSPNEKLFF.

In its sample, this clonotype was seen a few times. The chain couples TRBV18 to TRBJ1-5; D call uncertain. Germline CDR1 is KGHSH and CDR2 is LQKENI. The CDR3 is 14 amino acids. V was cut by 3 bases and J by 4 bases, with 10 bases left in between. CDR3 sequence (DNA): TGTGCCAGCTCACCCCAGAGAGGTAATCAGCCCCAGCATTTT. Its protein product is CASSPQRGNQPQHF. Based on the CDR3 plus reference TRBV18 and TRBJ1-5, the full variable domain is NAGVMQNPRHLVRRRGQEARLRCSPMKGHSHVYWYRQLPEEGLKFMVYLQKENIIDESGMPKERFSAEFPKEGPSILRIQQVVRGDSAAYFCASSPQRGNQPQHFGDGTRLSIL.

This clonotype appeared a few times. The rearrangement uses TRBV6-2 or TRBV6-3 and TRBJ2-1; TRBD1 might be the D (5 bases). Between the trimmed V and J ends, which lost 5 bases and 1 base, there was a span of 12 bases. Germline CDR1 reads MNHEY; CDR2 reads SVGEGT. This CDR3 is 15 amino acids long. The CDR3 sequence is CASSRQGRSYNEQFF. As DNA, the CDR3 is TGTGCCAGCAGTCGTCAGGGAAGATCCTACAATGAGCAGTTCTTC.

The V call is TRBV12-3 or TRBV12-4, the J call TRBJ2-3; unclear D gene. V was shortened by 8 bases and J by 1 base, with 10 bases between the two germline ends. This CDR3 has 13 amino acids. CDR3 in amino acids: CASLRLGTDTQYF. Written as DNA, the CDR3 is TGTGCCAGCCTACGACTCGGCACAGATACGCAGTATTTT.